This T cell receptor (beta chain) is drawn from a study of cytomegalovirus exposure and HLA in healthy donors. Study-level findings and limits: Most sequenced TCRs were rare (though some public TCRs occurred in many donors).

TCRdb's table, derived via immunoSEQ multiplex PCR, lists solely in-frame clones and lacks some. The sample lists 150,000 to 200,000 clones, 96% occurring once. There are 16 residues in the CDR3. J was trimmed by 2 bases and V by 5 bases; bases with no gene match: 6. CDR1 and CDR2 (germline): SGHVS, FNYEAQ. This clone appeared once. No antigen is known for it. From the approximately 110-subject validation cohort, which was separate from the roughly 680-subject first cohort, the donors were drawn. This receptor was taken from a woman aged 18-29 years in good health and CMV-seronegative. Material for sequencing was PBMCs. The chain links TRBV7-6 to TRBJ2-1, with TRBD2 matching over 10 bases. For the CDR3, the DNA is TGTGCCAGCAGCAGGAGCGGGGGGGTCACCTACAATGAGCAGTTCTTC. Translated: CASSRSGGVTYNEQFF.